Listed here is a single T cell receptor (beta chain). Source study methods: How many nucleated cells were present was estimated from reference gene primer amplification. TCRdb's copy holds only in-frame clones and misses some; the assay was immunoSEQ multiplex PCR. From that table come the V and J calls and clone size; the DNA was used to work out D and trimming. Among 200,000 to 300,000 clones listed, around 89% were seen once. The germline V gene encodes CDR1 SGHAT and CDR2 FQNNGV. CDR3 size: 16 residues. V was clipped by 5 bases and J by 0 bases, with 14 bases between them. These data come from a study of blood T cell repertoires in COVID-19. In the study overall: Samples taken during acute and convalescent COVID-19 were collected in the United States, Italy and Spain. Sources were T cells, B-cell-depleted T cells, or PBMCs; the material itself was cDNA or gDNA.

The sequence derives from a man in his fifties or sixties who had recovered from COVID-19. Sequencing input: peripheral blood. The V call is TRBV11-2, the J call TRBJ2-4; a possible D gene is TRBD1 (6 bases). CDR3 region: CASSPRGQLAKNIQYF. CDR3 nucleotide sequence: TGTGCCAGCAGCCCTCGTGGACAGCTAGCCAAAAACATTCAGTACTTC.